This T cell receptor (beta chain) emerged from a study of T cells in Graves' hyperthyroidism and ophthalmopathy. Study-wide results and limits: In simple terms, a model built on 13 V-J features told ophthalmopathy apart from stable hyperthyroidism.

This clonotype was seen a handful of times. Its target is unknown. This may come from a read error, since a much larger clone is one base off. It was RNA transcripts that yielded the amplified TCR beta CDR3 regions. RT-PCR in the first round (using the HTBI primer set) targeted the TCR CDR3. TCRdb redid the calling of the multiplex PCR reads with MiXCR, one entry per CDR3 protein. The table lists a few hundred thousand distinct CDR3 sequences, over 15% of them singletons, with under 55% in the top ten. Germline CDR1 reads SGHRS; CDR2 reads YFSETQ. The CDR3 sequence is 13 residues long. Calling Graves' hyperthyroidism stable meant ophthalmopathy did not progress within 18 months. The diagnostic basis comprised clinical symptoms, serum thyroxine and TRAb, thyroid ultrasound and orbital computed tomography. Source material for PBMCs was less than 12 ml fresh peripheral blood.

J is TRBJ2-1 and V is TRBV5-1, with D uncertain. This TCR was recovered from a woman aged 45-65 years with Graves' hyperthyroidism. Sample: blood. The chain's CDR3 is CASSLVPNNKQFF. The CDR3, as DNA: TGCGCCAGCAGCTTGGTTCCCAACAATAAGCAGTTCTTC. The entire variable domain, with the rest obtained from reference TRBV5-1 and TRBJ2-1, is as follows: KAGVTQTPRYLIKTRGQQVTLSCSPISGHRSVSWYQQTPGQGLQFLFEYFSETQRNKGNFPGRFSGRQFSNSRSEMNVSTLELGDSALYLCASSLVPNNKQFFGPGTRLTVL.